This T cell receptor (beta chain) was captured in a study of blood T cell repertoires in COVID-19. For the study at large: Acute and convalescent COVID-19 samples came from the United States, Italy and Spain. Sources were T cells, B-cell-depleted T cells, or PBMCs; the material itself was cDNA or gDNA.

Authors' processing steps: Quantification of nucleated cells was approximated via reference gene primer amplification. Measured with immunoSEQ multiplex PCR; TCRdb has only the in-frame clones, and not every one. The DNA gave D and trimming, while V, J and clone size come from that table. The sample has 190,000 or so clones, around 95% seen once. While infection was still active, Seattle patients were enrolled and then followed longitudinally. Trimming took off 0 bases at V and 1 base at J, with 11 bases between the two ends. The CDR3 spans 15 residues. In germline, CDR1 is GTSNPN, CDR2 SVGIG (reference sequence).

This TCR was sampled from a man younger than 40 with COVID-19, enrolled during active disease. This chain uses TRBV30 with TRBJ2-3, with D possibly matching TRBD2 (7 bases). Sequencing was performed on peripheral blood. The CDR3 coding sequence is TGTGCCTGGAGTGTACAGGGAGGGGGCACAGATACGCAGTATTTT. Its protein product is CAWSVQGGGTDTQYF.